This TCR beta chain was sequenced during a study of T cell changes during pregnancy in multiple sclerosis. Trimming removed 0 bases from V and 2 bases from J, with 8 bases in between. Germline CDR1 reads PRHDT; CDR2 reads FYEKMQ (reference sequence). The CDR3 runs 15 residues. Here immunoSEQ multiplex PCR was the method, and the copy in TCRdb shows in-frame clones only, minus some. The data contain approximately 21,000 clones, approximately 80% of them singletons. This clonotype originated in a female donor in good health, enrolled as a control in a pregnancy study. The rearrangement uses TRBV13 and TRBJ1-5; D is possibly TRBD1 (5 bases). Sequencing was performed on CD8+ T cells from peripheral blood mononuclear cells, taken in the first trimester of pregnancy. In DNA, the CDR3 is TGTGCCAGCAGCTTAGGCGGAGGGGGCAATCAGCCCCAGCATTTT. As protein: CASSLGGGGNQPQHF.